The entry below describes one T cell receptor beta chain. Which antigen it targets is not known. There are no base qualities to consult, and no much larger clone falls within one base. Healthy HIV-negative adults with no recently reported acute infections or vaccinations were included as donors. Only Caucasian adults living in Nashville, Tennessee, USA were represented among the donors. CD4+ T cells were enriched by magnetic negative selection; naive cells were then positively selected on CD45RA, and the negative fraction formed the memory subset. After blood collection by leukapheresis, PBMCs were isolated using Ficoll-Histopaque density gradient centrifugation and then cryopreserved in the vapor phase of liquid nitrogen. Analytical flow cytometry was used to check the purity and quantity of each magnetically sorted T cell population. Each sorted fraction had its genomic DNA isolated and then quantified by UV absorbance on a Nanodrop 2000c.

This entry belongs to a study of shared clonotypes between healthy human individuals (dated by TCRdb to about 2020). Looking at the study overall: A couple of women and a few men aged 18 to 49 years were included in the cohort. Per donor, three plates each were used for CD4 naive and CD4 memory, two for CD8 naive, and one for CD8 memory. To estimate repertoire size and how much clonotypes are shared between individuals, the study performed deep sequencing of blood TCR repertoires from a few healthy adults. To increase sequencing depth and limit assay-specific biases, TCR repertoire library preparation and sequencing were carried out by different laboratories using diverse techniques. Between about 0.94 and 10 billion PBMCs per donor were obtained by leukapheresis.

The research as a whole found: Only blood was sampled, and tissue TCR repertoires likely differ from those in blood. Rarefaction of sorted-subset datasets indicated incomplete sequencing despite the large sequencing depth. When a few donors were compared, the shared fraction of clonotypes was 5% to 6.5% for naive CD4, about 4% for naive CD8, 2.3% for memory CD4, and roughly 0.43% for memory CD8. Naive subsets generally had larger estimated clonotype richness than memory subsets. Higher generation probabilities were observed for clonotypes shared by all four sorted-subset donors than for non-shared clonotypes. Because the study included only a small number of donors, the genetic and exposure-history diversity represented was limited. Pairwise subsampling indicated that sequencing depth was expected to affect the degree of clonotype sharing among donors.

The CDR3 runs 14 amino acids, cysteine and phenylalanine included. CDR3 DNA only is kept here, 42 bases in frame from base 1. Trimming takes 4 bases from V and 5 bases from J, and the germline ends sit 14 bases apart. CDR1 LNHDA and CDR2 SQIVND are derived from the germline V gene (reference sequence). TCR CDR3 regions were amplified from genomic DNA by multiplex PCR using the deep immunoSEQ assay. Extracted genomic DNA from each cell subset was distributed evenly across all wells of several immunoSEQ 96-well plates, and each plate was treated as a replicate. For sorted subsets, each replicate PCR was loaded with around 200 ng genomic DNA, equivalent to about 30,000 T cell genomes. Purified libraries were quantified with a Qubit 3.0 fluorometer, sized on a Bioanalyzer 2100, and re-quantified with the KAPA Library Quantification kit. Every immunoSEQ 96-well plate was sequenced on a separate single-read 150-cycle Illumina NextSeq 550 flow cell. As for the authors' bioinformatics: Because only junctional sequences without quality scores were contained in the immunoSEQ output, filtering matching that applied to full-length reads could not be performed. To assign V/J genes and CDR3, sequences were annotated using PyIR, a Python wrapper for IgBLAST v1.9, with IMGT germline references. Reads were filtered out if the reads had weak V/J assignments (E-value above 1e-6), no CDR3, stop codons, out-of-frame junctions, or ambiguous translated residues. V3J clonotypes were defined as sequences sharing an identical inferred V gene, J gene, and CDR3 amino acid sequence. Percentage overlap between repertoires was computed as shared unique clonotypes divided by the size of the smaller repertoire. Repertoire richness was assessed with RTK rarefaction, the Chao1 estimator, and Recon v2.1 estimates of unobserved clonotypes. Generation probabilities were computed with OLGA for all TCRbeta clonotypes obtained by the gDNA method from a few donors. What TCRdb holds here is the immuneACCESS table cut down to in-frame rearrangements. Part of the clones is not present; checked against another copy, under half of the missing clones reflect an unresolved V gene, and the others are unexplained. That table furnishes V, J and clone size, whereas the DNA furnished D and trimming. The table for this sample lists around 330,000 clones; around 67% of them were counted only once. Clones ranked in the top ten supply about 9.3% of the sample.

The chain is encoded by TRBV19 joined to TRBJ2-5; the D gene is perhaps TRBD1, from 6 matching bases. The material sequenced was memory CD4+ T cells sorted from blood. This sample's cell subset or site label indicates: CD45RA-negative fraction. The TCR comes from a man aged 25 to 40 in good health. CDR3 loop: CASSTGTSAETQYF. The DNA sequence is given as TGTGCCAGTAGTACCGGGACATCAGCGGAGACCCAGTACTTC.